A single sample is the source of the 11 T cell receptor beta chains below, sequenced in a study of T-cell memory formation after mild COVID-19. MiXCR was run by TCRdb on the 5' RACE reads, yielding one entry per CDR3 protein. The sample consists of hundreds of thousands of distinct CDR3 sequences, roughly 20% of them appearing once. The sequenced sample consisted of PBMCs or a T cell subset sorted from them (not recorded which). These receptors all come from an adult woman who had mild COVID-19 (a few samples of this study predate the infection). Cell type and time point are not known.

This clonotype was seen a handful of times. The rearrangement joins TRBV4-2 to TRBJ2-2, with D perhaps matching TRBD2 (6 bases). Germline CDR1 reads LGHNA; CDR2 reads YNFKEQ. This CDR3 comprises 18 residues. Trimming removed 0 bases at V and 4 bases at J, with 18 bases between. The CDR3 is CASSQDGEPEGLTGELFF. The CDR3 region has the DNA TGTGCCAGCAGCCAAGATGGGGAGCCGGAGGGCCTCACCGGGGAGCTGTTTTTT.

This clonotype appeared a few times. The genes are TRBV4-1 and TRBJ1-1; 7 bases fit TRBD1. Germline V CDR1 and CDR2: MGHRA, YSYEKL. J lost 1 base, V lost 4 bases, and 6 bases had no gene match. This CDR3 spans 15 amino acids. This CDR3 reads CASSLDGTANTEAFF. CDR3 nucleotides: TGCGCCAGCAGCCTCGACGGGACAGCGAACACTGAAGCTTTCTTT.

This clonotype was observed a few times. The CDR3 spells CASSFSTDVYGYTF. The CDR3, as DNA: TGTGCCAGCAGTTTCAGTACAGACGTCTATGGCTACACCTTC. This sequence joins TRBV12-3 or TRBV12-4 and TRBJ1-2; D not resolved. V was clipped by 3 bases and J by 4 bases, with 12 bases between them. CDR3 length equals 14 residues.

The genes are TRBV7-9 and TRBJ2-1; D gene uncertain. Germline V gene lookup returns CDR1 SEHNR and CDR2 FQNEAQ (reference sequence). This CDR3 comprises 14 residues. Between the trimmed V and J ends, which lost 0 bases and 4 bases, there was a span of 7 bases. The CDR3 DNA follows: TGTGCCAGCAGCTTAGCCCGTCTTTACAATGAGCAGTTCTTC. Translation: CASSLARLYNEQFF.

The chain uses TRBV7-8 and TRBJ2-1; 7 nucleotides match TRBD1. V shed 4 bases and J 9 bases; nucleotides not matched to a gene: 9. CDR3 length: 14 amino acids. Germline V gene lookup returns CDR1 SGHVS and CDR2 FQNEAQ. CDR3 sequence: CASSSTGLLGEQFF. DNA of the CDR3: TGTGCCAGCAGCTCGACAGGGTTGTTGGGTGAGCAGTTCTTC.

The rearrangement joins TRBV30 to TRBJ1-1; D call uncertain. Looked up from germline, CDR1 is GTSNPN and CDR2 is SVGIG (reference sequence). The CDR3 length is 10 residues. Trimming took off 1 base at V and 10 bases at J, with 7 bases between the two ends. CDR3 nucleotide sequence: TGTGCCTGGAGTGGATCGAGAGCTTTCTTT. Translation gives CAWSGSRAFF.

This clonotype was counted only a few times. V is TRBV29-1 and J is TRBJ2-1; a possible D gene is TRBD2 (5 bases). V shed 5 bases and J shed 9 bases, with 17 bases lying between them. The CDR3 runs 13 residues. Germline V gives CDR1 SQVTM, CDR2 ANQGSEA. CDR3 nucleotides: TGCAGCGTTCCACCGCCGGGGATGAGTGAGCAGTTCTTC. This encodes CSVPPPGMSEQFF.

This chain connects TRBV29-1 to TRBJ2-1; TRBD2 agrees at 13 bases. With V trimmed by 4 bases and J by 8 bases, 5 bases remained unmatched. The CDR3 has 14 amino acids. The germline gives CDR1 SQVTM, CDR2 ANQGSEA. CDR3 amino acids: CSVGGTSGKDEQFF. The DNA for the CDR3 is TGCAGCGTTGGCGGGACTAGCGGGAAGGATGAGCAGTTCTTC.

CDR3 protein: CSAWDSQETQYF. Here the CDR3 DNA reads TGCAGTGCGTGGGACAGCCAAGAGACCCAGTACTTC. The rearrangement uses TRBV20-1 and TRBJ2-5, with TRBD1 matching over 7 bases. This CDR3 comprises 12 residues. Germline trimming cut 6 bases from V and 1 base from J; bases unmatched to any gene: 2. The germline CDR1 and CDR2 sequences are DFQATT and SNEGSKA (reference sequence).

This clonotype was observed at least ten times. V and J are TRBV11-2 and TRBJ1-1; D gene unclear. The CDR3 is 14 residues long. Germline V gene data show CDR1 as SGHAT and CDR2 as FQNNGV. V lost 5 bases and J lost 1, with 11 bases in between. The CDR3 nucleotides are TGTGCCAGCAGCCTGGCTAGCCGGAACACTGAAGCTTTCTTT. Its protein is CASSLASRNTEAFF.

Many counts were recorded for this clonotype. CDR3: CASSLGDRGEQYF. CDR3 nucleotides: TGCGCCAGCAGCTTGGGGGACAGAGGCGAGCAGTACTTC. The chain couples TRBV5-1 to TRBJ2-7, with 7 bases lining up with TRBD1. This CDR3 contains 13 residues. Germline V gene sequence: CDR1 SGHRS, CDR2 YFSETQ. Trimming removed 0 bases from V and 6 bases from J; junction bases left unmatched: 3. Combining the CDR3 with reference TRBV5-1 and TRBJ2-7 gives the whole variable domain KAGVTQTPRYLIKTRGQQVTLSCSPISGHRSVSWYQQTPGQGLQFLFEYFSETQRNKGNFPGRFSGRQFSNSRSEMNVSTLELGDSALYLCASSLGDRGEQYFGPGTRLTVT.